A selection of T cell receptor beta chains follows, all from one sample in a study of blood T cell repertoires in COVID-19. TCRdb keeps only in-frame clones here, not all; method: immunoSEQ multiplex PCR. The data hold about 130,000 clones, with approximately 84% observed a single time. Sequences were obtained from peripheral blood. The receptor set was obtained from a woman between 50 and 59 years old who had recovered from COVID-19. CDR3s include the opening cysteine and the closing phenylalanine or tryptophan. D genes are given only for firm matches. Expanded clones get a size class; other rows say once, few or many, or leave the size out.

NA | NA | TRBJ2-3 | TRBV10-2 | TGCGCCAGCAGTGAAACTAGCTACACAGATACGCAGTATTTT | CASSETSYTDTQYF
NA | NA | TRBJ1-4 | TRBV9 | TGTGCCAGCAGCCGACAACCCCAGGGGATTAATGAAAAACTGTTTTTT | CASSRQPQGINEKLFF
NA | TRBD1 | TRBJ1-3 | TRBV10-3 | TGTGCCATCAGCCAAACAGGGGAAAGTGGAAACACCATATATTTT | CAISQTGESGNTIYF
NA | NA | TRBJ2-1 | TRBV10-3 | TGTGCCATCAGTGAGGAGGACAGCCAGCCGGAGTTCTTC | CAISEEDSQPEFF
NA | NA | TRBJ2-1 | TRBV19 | TGTGCCAGTAGCCCTAGCTCCTACAATGAGCAGTTCTTC | CASSPSSYNEQFF
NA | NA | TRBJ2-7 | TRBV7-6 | TGTGCCAGCAGCTTAGTTGCGGGACAGCCCTACGAGCAGTACTTC | CASSLVAGQPYEQYF
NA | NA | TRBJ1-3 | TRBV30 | TGTGCCTGGAGTGTCTCTGCTGGAAACACCATATATTTT | CAWSVSAGNTIYF
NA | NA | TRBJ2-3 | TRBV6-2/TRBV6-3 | TGTGCCAGCAGTTACTCGCGACTGACTATGTCAGATACGCAGTATTTT | CASSYSRLTMSDTQYF
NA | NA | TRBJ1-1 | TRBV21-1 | TGTGCCAGCACCGATCTTAGGGGGACAGAAGCTTTCTTT | CASTDLRGTEAFF
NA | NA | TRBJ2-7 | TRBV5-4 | TGTGCCAGCAGCTTGGGCAGGGGGGCCTGGTCCTACGAGCAGTACTTC | CASSLGRGAWSYEQYF
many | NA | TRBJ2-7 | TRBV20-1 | TGCAGTGTCAGAGGGGGGGGCGAGCAGTACTTC | CSVRGGGEQYF
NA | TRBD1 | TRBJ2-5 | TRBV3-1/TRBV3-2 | TGTGCCAGCAGCCAAGGGACAGGGTTAAGACAAGAGACCCAGTACTTC | CASSQGTGLRQETQYF
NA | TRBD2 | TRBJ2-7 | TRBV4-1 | TGCGCCAGCAGCCAAGTCGGGGGGGCCCCCAAGCAGTACTTC | CASSQVGGAPKQYF
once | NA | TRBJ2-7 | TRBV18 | TGTGCCAGCTCACCTGGAGCAGAGTACGAGCAGTACTTC | CASSPGAEYEQYF
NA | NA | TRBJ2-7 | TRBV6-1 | TGTGCCAGCAGTGACGCGACAAAAGGCGTCTACGAGCAGTACTTC | CASSDATKGVYEQYF
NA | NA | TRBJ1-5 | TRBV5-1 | TGCGCCAGCAGCCTGGATTCAGGGGTGGATCAGCCCCAGCATTTT | CASSLDSGVDQPQHF
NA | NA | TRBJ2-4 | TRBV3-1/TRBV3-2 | TGTGCCAGCAGCCTAAGAAGAAGTAGGCAGTCAGGGGAAAACATTCAGTACTTC | CASSLRRSRQSGENIQYF
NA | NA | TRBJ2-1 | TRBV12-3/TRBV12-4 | TGTGCCAGCAGTTTGGGGAGGTACAATGAGCAGTTCTTC | CASSLGRYNEQFF
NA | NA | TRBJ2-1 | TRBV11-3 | TGTGCCAGCAGCCTTAGGCGGGGCAATGAGCAGTTCTTC | CASSLRRGNEQFF
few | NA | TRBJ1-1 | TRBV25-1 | TGTGCCAGCAGTGAAACTTATTCTAACACTGAAGCTTTCTTT | CASSETYSNTEAFF
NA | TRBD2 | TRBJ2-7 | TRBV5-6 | TGTGCCAGCAGCTTGGGGACTAGCGGGACCTACGAGCAGTACTTC | CASSLGTSGTYEQYF
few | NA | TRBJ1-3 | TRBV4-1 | TGCGCCAGCAGCCACGAGCTAAGCGCCGTATATTTT | CASSHELSAVYF
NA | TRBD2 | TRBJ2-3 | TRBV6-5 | TGTGCCAGCAGCCGCCGGGACTATTCCACAGATACGCAGTATTTT | CASSRRDYSTDTQYF
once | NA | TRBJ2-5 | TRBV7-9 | TGTGCCAGCAGCAAAGCGGTCGCGGAGACCCAGTACTTC | CASSKAVAETQYF
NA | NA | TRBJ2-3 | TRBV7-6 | TGTGCCAGCAGCTTACTTGGGGGGTACGAAACAGATACGCAGTATTTT | CASSLLGGYETDTQYF